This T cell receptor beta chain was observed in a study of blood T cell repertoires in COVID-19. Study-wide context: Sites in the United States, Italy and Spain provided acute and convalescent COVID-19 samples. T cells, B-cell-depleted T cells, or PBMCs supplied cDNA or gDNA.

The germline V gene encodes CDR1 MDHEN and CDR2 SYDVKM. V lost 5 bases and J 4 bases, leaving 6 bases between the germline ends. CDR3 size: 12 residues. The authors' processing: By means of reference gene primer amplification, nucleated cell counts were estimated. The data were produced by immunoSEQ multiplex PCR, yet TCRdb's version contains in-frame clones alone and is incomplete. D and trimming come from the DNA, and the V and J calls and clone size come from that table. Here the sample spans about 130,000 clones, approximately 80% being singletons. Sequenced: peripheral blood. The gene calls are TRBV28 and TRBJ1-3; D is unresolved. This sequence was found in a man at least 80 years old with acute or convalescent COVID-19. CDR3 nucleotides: TGTGCCAGCAGTGTCCTGGGAAACACCATATATTTT. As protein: CASSVLGNTIYF.